The rows below give T cell receptor beta chains drawn from one sample of a study of beta chain features in type 1 diabetes. TCRdb's table, derived via immunoSEQ multiplex PCR, lists solely in-frame clones and lacks some. The repertoire holds hundreds of thousands of clones, with about 14% as singletons. The sample comprised naive CD4+ T cells from blood. These receptors came from a man younger than 35 with type 1 diabetes. Each CDR3 is given with its conserved first and last residue. A D gene is named only where the DNA matches it firmly. Some rows mark clone size as missing; the rest say once, few, many or name a class of expanded clone.

V	J	size	D	CDR3	DNA
TRBV2	TRBJ2-1	-	-	CASSADSYNEQFF	TGTGCCAGCAGTGCGGACAGCTACAATGAGCAGTTCTTC
TRBV28	TRBJ2-7	-	-	CASTLTGNPYEQYF	TGTGCCAGCACCCTAACCGGGAATCCCTACGAGCAGTACTTC
TRBV30	TRBJ1-4	-	-	CAWSLRGGEKLFF	TGTGCCTGGAGTCTCAGGGGTGGCGAAAAACTGTTTTTT
TRBV5-6	TRBJ2-3	few	TRBD2	CASSLGGRGTDTQYF	TGTGCCAGCAGCTTGGGCGGGAGGGGCACAGATACGCAGTATTTT
TRBV7-9	TRBJ2-7	few	-	CASSFGQTYEQYF	TGTGCCAGCAGCTTCGGACAGACCTACGAGCAGTACTTC
TRBV10-3	TRBJ2-5	few	-	CAISELGETQYF	TGTGCCATCAGTGAGTTGGGAGAGACCCAGTACTTC
TRBV29-1	TRBJ1-1	few	-	CSVTRQSNTEAFF	TGCAGCGTGACCCGACAGAGTAACACTGAAGCTTTCTTT
TRBV2	TRBJ1-5	-	TRBD1	CASSPRGFYSNQPQHF	TGTGCCAGCAGTCCCAGGGGGTTCTATAGCAATCAGCCCCAGCATTTT
TRBV7-6	TRBJ2-1	-	TRBD1	CASSLVDRDEQFF	TGTGCCAGCAGCTTAGTTGACAGGGATGAGCAGTTCTTC
TRBV25-1	TRBJ2-7	once	-	CASSEYREQYF	TGTGCCAGCAGTGAATATAGGGAGCAGTACTTC
TRBV28	TRBJ2-5	few	TRBD2	CASRLAGSVETQYF	TGTGCCAGCCGACTAGCGGGGTCTGTTGAGACCCAGTACTTC
TRBV28	TRBJ2-1	-	-	CASTSSRSYNEQFF	TGTGCCAGCACTTCCTCGCGGTCCTACAATGAGCAGTTCTTC
TRBV6-5	TRBJ1-1	few	TRBD1	CASSYSGQATEAFF	TGTGCCAGCAGTTACTCGGGACAGGCTACTGAAGCTTTCTTT
TRBV29-1	TRBJ2-5	few	-	CSVEDYRETQYF	TGCAGCGTGGAAGACTACCGGGAGACCCAGTACTTC
TRBV25-1	TRBJ1-2	-	-	CASSEWKLGYTF	TGTGCCAGCAGTGAATGGAAGTTAGGCTACACCTTC
TRBV7-2	TRBJ2-3	-	TRBD1	CASSLSPTGADTQYF	TGTGCCAGCAGCTTGAGCCCCACAGGGGCAGATACGCAGTATTTT
TRBV2	TRBJ1-3	-	TRBD1	CASSPPDRGGDTIYF	TGTGCCAGCAGTCCCCCGGACAGGGGAGGTGACACCATATATTTT
TRBV7-9	TRBJ2-5	few	TRBD2	CASSSRGGREETQYF	TGTGCCAGCAGCTCCCGGGGGGGCCGGGAAGAGACCCAGTACTTC
TRBV5-4	TRBJ2-2	few	-	CASSLRLVDTGELFF	TGTGCCAGCAGCTTGCGTCTAGTTGACACCGGGGAGCTGTTTTTT
TRBV25-1	TRBJ2-3	-	TRBD2	CASSELGTSGTDTQYF	TGTGCCAGCAGTGAATTGGGGACTAGCGGCACAGATACGCAGTATTTT
TRBV5-4	TRBJ2-5	-	TRBD1	CASSPRQGEETQYF	TGTGCCAGCAGCCCAAGACAGGGGGAAGAGACCCAGTACTTC
TRBV11-2	TRBJ2-3	few	-	CASSPQGEADTQYF	TGTGCCAGCAGCCCTCAGGGGGAGGCAGATACGCAGTATTTT
TRBV9	TRBJ2-7	-	-	CASSVESQGPYEQYF	TGTGCCAGCAGCGTAGAAAGTCAGGGTCCCTACGAGCAGTACTTC
TRBV7-2	TRBJ2-3	-	TRBD1	CASSPGTGAGTDTQYF	TGTGCCAGCAGCCCCGGGACAGGGGCCGGCACAGATACGCAGTATTTT
TRBV23-1	TRBJ1-2	-	-	CASSHGGHGYTF	TGCGCCAGCAGTCATGGAGGACACGGCTACACCTTC
TRBV2	TRBJ1-2	-	-	CASSERVAQGYTF	TGTGCCAGCAGTGAAAGGGTTGCCCAAGGCTACACCTTC
TRBV5-1	TRBJ2-3	few	-	CASSEVTVDTQYF	TGCGCCAGCAGCGAAGTAACTGTAGATACGCAGTATTTT
TRBV7-8	TRBJ1-5	few	-	CASSLARVGGQPQHF	TGTGCCAGCAGCTTAGCGCGAGTGGGAGGGCAGCCCCAGCATTTT
TRBV30	TRBJ2-7	-	-	CAWIQGGAQYF	TGTGCCTGGATCCAGGGGGGAGCGCAGTACTTC
TRBV4-3	TRBJ1-2	once	-	CASSRVQGYGYTF	TGCGCCAGCAGCCGCGTCCAGGGGTACGGCTACACCTTC
TRBV30	TRBJ2-1	few	TRBD2	CAWSPPGLAGGHEQFF	TGTGCCTGGAGTCCTCCGGGACTAGCGGGGGGGCATGAGCAGTTCTTC
TRBV21-1	TRBJ2-5	-	-	CASRLSGTATNQETQYF	TGTGCCAGCAGATTATCCGGGACCGCTACTAACCAAGAGACCCAGTACTTC
TRBV10-3	TRBJ1-2	few	-	CAITNMIGYTF	TGTGCCATCACCAACATGATCGGCTACACCTTC
TRBV5-1	TRBJ2-5	few	-	CASSLAKFQETQYF	TGCGCCAGCAGCTTGGCAAAGTTCCAAGAGACCCAGTACTTC
TRBV30	TRBJ1-5	-	TRBD1	CAWRGQGSSQPQHF	TGTGCCTGGAGGGGACAGGGGAGCAGTCAGCCCCAGCATTTT
TRBV6-5	TRBJ2-5	-	-	CASVRQIWETQYF	TGTGCCAGCGTAAGACAGATCTGGGAGACCCAGTACTTC
TRBV23-1	TRBJ1-1	few	-	CASSHQNTEAFF	TGCGCCAGCAGTCACCAGAACACTGAAGCTTTCTTT
TRBV2	TRBJ1-1	-	-	CASTFTWNTEAFF	TGTGCCAGCACTTTCACATGGAACACTGAAGCTTTCTTT
TRBV18	TRBJ2-1	-	TRBD2	CASSPAGTSGNNEQFF	TGTGCCAGCTCACCAGCCGGGACTAGCGGAAACAATGAGCAGTTCTTC
TRBV29-1	TRBJ2-5	few	-	CSLAWSQGETQYF	TGCAGCTTGGCGTGGTCACAGGGAGAGACCCAGTACTTC
TRBV30	TRBJ1-2	-	-	CAWSALQNGYGYTF	TGTGCCTGGAGCGCCTTACAGAATGGCTATGGCTACACCTTC
TRBV27	TRBJ1-2	few	TRBD1	CASSLGQGGYGYTF	TGTGCCAGCAGTTTAGGACAGGGGGGCTATGGCTACACCTTC
TRBV6-1	TRBJ1-1	-	-	CASSKGTNTEAFF	TGTGCCAGCAGTAAGGGGACGAACACTGAAGCTTTCTTT
TRBV30	TRBJ1-5	few	-	CAWSVARINQPQHF	TGTGCCTGGAGTGTAGCGCGGATCAATCAGCCCCAGCATTTT
TRBV4-2	TRBJ2-7	few	-	CASSQDRDEQYF	TGTGCCAGCAGCCAAGATCGAGACGAGCAGTACTTC
TRBV7-2	TRBJ1-2	-	-	CASSLRKGSNYGYTF	TGTGCCAGCAGCTTAAGAAAGGGAAGCAACTATGGCTACACCTTC
TRBV29-1	TRBJ1-1	-	TRBD1	CSVRQGGTEAFF	TGCAGCGTTCGACAGGGGGGGACTGAAGCTTTCTTT
TRBV25-1	TRBJ2-1	-	-	CASSEYSGAYEQFF	TGTGCCAGCAGTGAATATAGTGGGGCCTATGAGCAGTTCTTC
TRBV18	TRBJ2-2	-	-	CASFPSRGTGELFF	TGTGCCAGCTTCCCTAGCAGGGGCACCGGGGAGCTGTTTTTT
TRBV5-1	TRBJ2-1	few	-	CASSSAARTNNEQFF	TGCGCCAGCAGCTCGGCGGCCCGGACTAACAATGAGCAGTTCTTC
TRBV6-5	TRBJ2-1	few	-	CASRPTVNYNEQFF	TGTGCCAGCAGACCGACAGTGAACTACAATGAGCAGTTCTTC
TRBV30	TRBJ2-3	-	TRBD2	CAWSVLAGDPDTQYF	TGTGCCTGGAGTGTACTAGCGGGAGATCCAGATACGCAGTATTTT